This is a list of T cell receptor beta chains from one sample in a study of PD-1 blockade in mismatch repair-deficient tumors. Repertoires were generated with immunoSEQ multiplex PCR, while TCRdb's copy carries only in-frame clones and drops some. This table has about 100,000 clones, over 75% appearing once. Sequenced material: peripheral blood, taken 35 to 37 weeks after starting pembrolizumab. These receptors all come from an adult with mismatch repair-deficient cancer. CDR3s include the opening cysteine and the closing phenylalanine or tryptophan. D genes are given only for firm matches. Clone size is given for some rows only: seen once, a few or many times, or a class if the clone is expanded.

cdr3_aa cdr3_nt clone_size cdr3_length v_call d_call j_call
CASSPPWDSNYGYTF TGTGCCAGCTCACCCCCCTGGGACAGTAACTATGGCTACACCTTC NA 15 TRBV18 TRBD1 TRBJ1-2
CASSYRTEGGYTF TGTGCCAGCAGTTACCGGACCGAAGGTGGCTACACCTTC NA 13 TRBV6-5 NA TRBJ1-2
CASSQSPNRVGELFF TGTGCCAGCAGCCAATCCCCCAACAGAGTCGGGGAGCTGTTTTTT NA 15 TRBV16 NA TRBJ2-2
CASSVGDTWDTQYF TGTGCCAGCAGCGTAGGTGACACTTGGGATACGCAGTATTTT NA 14 TRBV9 NA TRBJ2-3
CASSSGDRGGLYEQYF TGTGCCAGCAGCTCGGGGGACAGGGGAGGTCTCTACGAGCAGTACTTC NA 16 TRBV11-2 TRBD1 TRBJ2-7
CASSQDSLGSYEQYF TGCGCCAGCAGCCAAGATAGCCTTGGCTCCTACGAGCAGTACTTC NA 15 TRBV4-1 NA TRBJ2-7
CASSVGHLQKGNEQFF TGTGCCAGCAGCGTTGGCCATTTGCAGAAGGGGAATGAGCAGTTCTTC NA 16 TRBV5-4 NA TRBJ2-1
CASSVTSGSFDEQYF TGTGCCAGCAGCGTTACTAGCGGGAGTTTTGACGAGCAGTACTTC NA 15 TRBV5-4 TRBD2 TRBJ2-7
CASSLGGSMGEKLFF TGTGCCAGCAGCTTAGGAGGGTCAATGGGAGAAAAACTGTTTTTT NA 15 TRBV11-1 NA TRBJ1-4
CASSATGLGNEKLFF TGTGCCAGCAGTGCTACAGGGTTGGGGAATGAAAAACTGTTTTTT NA 15 TRBV28 NA TRBJ1-4
CASSQVMGIGTDTQYF TGTGCCAGCAGCCAAGTAATGGGTATCGGCACAGATACGCAGTATTTT NA 16 TRBV4-2 NA TRBJ2-3
CASTRDGDWNNEQFF TGTGCCAGTACCCGAGATGGGGACTGGAACAATGAGCAGTTCTTC NA 15 TRBV19 NA TRBJ2-1
CASSSDRAGNQPQHF TGTGCCAGCAGTTCGGACAGGGCGGGCAATCAGCCCCAGCATTTT few 15 TRBV6-6 TRBD1 TRBJ1-5
CASSLGTTYGYTF TGTGCCAGCAGCTTGGGCACCACCTATGGCTACACCTTC NA 13 TRBV5-5 NA TRBJ1-2
CASSQGQAAEQYF TGTGCCAGCAGCCAAGGACAGGCCGCCGAGCAGTACTTC NA 13 TRBV7-3 TRBD1 TRBJ2-7
CASRQDASSSYEQYF TGTGCCAGCAGGCAGGACGCGTCAAGCTCCTACGAGCAGTACTTC NA 15 TRBV6-5 NA TRBJ2-7
CASTEGGYNEKLFF TGTGCCAGCACAGAAGGAGGTTATAATGAAAAACTGTTTTTT NA 14 TRBV6-1 NA TRBJ1-4
CASSPSTALNYGYTF TGTGCCAGCAGCCCATCGACCGCCCTGAACTATGGCTACACCTTC NA 15 TRBV7-2 NA TRBJ1-2
CASSVDGSGPTYEQYF TGTGCCAGCAGCGTAGATGGGTCAGGGCCCACCTACGAGCAGTACTTC NA 16 TRBV9 NA TRBJ2-7
CAWRIGYTDTQYF TGTGCCTGGAGGATAGGGTACACAGATACGCAGTATTTT NA 13 TRBV30 NA TRBJ2-3